Presented here are 29 T cell receptor beta chains from one specimen sequenced in a study of blood T cell repertoires in COVID-19. The repertoire was sequenced with immunoSEQ multiplex PCR; TCRdb's copy has only in-frame clones and lacks some. The table shows over 110,000 clones, with around 82% occurring only once. Sequenced sample: PBMCs or T cells enriched from blood (not recorded which). The receptors stem from a man aged 50 to 60 in a cohort exposed to, infected with or recovered from COVID-19 (not recorded which).

The gene calls are TRBV4-2 and TRBJ2-7, with a possible D match to TRBD2 (6 bases). CDR1 and CDR2 (germline): LGHNA, YNFKEQ. Trimming removed 1 base at V and 2 bases at J, with 12 bases between. CDR3 length: 15 residues. The CDR3 region is CASSQGSSAAYEQYF. For the CDR3, the DNA is TGTGCCAGCAGCCAAGGGTCTAGCGCGGCCTACGAGCAGTACTTC.

The J gene is TRBJ2-5, the V gene TRBV28; tentatively, D is TRBD2 (6 bases). The CDR3 sequence is 16 residues long. V lost 5 bases and J 5 bases, leaving 21 bases between the germline ends. CDR1 MDHEN and CDR2 SYDVKM come from the germline V gene. This CDR3 is CASSLWDLGREETQYF. CDR3 in DNA: TGTGCCAGCAGTCTCTGGGACTTAGGGCGAGAGGAGACCCAGTACTTC.

The chain couples TRBV28 to TRBJ1-1; D uncertain. CDR1 and CDR2 from the germline V gene are MDHEN and SYDVKM. The CDR3 has 12 amino acids. Trimming left V 2 bases short and J 5 bases short, with 6 bases between. CDR3: CASSLRRTEAFF. The DNA for the CDR3 is TGTGCCAGCAGTTTACGGAGGACTGAAGCTTTCTTT. Filled out from reference TRBV28 and TRBJ1-1, the complete variable domain reads DVKVTQSSRYLVKRTGEKVFLECVQDMDHENMFWYRQDPGLGLRLIYFSYDVKMKEKGDIPEGYSVSREKKERFSLILESASTNQTSMYLCASSLRRTEAFFGQGTRLTVV.

This clone was recorded a few times. V is TRBV19 and J is TRBJ1-5; D is unresolved. The germline V and J ends were trimmed by 0 bases and 4 bases, with 10 bases remaining between them. The CDR3 is 15 amino acids. Germline V gene sequence: CDR1 LNHDA, CDR2 SQIVND (reference sequence). The DNA for the CDR3 is TGTGCCAGTAGTATAGAGGAGCGGGATAATCAGCCCCAGCATTTT. Its protein is CASSIEERDNQPQHF.

The rearrangement joins TRBV5-4 to TRBJ1-2, with TRBD1 matching over 10 bases. The CDR3 runs 15 residues. The V gene end was trimmed by 1 base and the J gene end by 4 bases; junction bases not matched to a gene: 4. Per germline, CDR1 SGHNT and CDR2 YYREEE (reference sequence). The CDR3 loop is CASSLSGTGAYGYTF. The CDR3 DNA is TGTGCCAGCAGCTTGTCAGGGACAGGGGCCTATGGCTACACCTTC.

V and J are TRBV7-8 and TRBJ1-2; 9 bases are a match to TRBD1. This CDR3 is 13 amino acids long. V trimming: 5 bases; J trimming: 4 bases; junction bases outside the gene matches: 2. Germline V gives CDR1 SGHVS, CDR2 FQNEAQ. CDR3 loop: CASSRDRVYGYTF. CDR3 nucleotide sequence: TGTGCCAGCAGCCGGGACAGGGTCTATGGCTACACCTTC. Filled out from reference TRBV7-8 and TRBJ1-2, the complete variable domain reads GAGVSQSPRYKVAKRGQDVALRCDPISGHVSLFWYQQALGQGPEFLTYFQNEAQLDKSGLPSDRFFAERPEGSVSTLKIQRTQQEDSAVYLCASSRDRVYGYTFGSGTRLTVV.

J is TRBJ1-6 and V is TRBV3-1 (or the pseudogene TRBV3-2); 8 nucleotides line up with TRBD1. This CDR3 spans 14 amino acids. With 3 bases clipped from V and 9 bases from J, the junction kept 4 bases outside the gene matches. Germline V gene lookup returns CDR1 LGHDT and CDR2 YNNKEL (reference sequence). In nucleotides, the CDR3 is TGTGCCAGCAGCCAGGACAGGGTTCGTTCACCCCTCCACTTT. Encoded protein: CASSQDRVRSPLHF.

CDR3: CASSLWDSQPQHF. The CDR3 coding sequence is TGTGCCAGCAGCTTGTGGGACAGTCAGCCCCAGCATTTT. The rearrangement links TRBV5-8 to TRBJ1-5; 7 bases are shared with TRBD1. CDR1 is SGHTS, CDR2 YDEGEE, per germline. The length of the CDR3 is 13 residues. J gave up 6 bases and V 1 base, and 1 base lay outside the gene matches.

This chain links TRBV11-2 with TRBJ1-2; 7 positions agree with TRBD1. Germline CDR1 SGHAT, CDR2 FQNNGV. This CDR3 is 13 amino acids long. V was clipped by 5 bases and J by 2 bases; unmatched bases: 2. In DNA, the CDR3 is TGTGCCAGCAGCGGGACAGACAACTATGGCTACACCTTC. Its translation is CASSGTDNYGYTF.

The sample holds a few counts of this clone. V and J are TRBV3-1 (or the pseudogene TRBV3-2) and TRBJ2-7; 12 bases agree with TRBD2. The V and J ends lost 5 bases and 2 bases, in that order; junction bases with no gene match: 7. The germline V gene has CDR1 LGHDT and CDR2 YNNKEL (reference sequence). The CDR3 length is 16 residues. As DNA, the CDR3 is TGTGCCAGCAGCTCAGGACTAGCGGGGCCACCCTACGAGCAGTACTTC. Its protein product is CASSSGLAGPPYEQYF.

This clone was seen only once. This chain uses TRBV6-5 with TRBJ2-5; D gene uncertain. This CDR3 contains 12 residues. Trimming left V 8 bases short and J 5 bases short, with 12 bases between. The V gene's germline CDR1 is MNHEY and CDR2 SVGAGI. The CDR3: CASWNRPETQYF. The CDR3 nucleotides read TGTGCCAGCTGGAACAGACCTGAGACCCAGTACTTC.

V and J are TRBV7-8 and TRBJ1-1; D is uncertain. Germline CDR1 is SGHVS and CDR2 is FQNEAQ. V lost 1 base, J lost 0 bases, and 6 bases lay in between. The CDR3 is 14 amino acids. CDR3 amino acids: CASSLVSVNTEAFF. DNA of the CDR3: TGTGCCAGCAGCTTAGTATCTGTGAACACTGAAGCTTTCTTT.

Only a few counts were recorded for this clone. The chain joins TRBV6-2 or TRBV6-3 to TRBJ1-1; D gene unclear. V lost 0 bases and J 7 bases, leaving 12 bases between the germline ends. Germline values: CDR1 MNHEY, CDR2 SVGEGT. This CDR3 has 14 residues. For the CDR3, the DNA is TGTGCCAGCAGTTACTCAGCCGGGTCGGGTGAAGCTTTCTTT. This sequence encodes CASSYSAGSGEAFF.

The V call is TRBV15, the J call TRBJ2-3; 10 bases align to TRBD2. The length of the CDR3 is 15 residues. Losses at the gene ends were 8 bases for V and 6 bases for J; bases not matched to a gene: 11. In germline, CDR1 is LNHNV, CDR2 YYDKDF (reference sequence). CDR3 protein: CATESSGSPADTQYF. CDR3 sequence (DNA): TGTGCCACCGAATCTAGCGGGAGCCCCGCGGATACGCAGTATTTT. The whole variable domain, remainder taken from reference TRBV15 and TRBJ2-3, is DAMVIQNPRYQVTQFGKPVTLSCSQTLNHNVMYWYQQKSSQAPKLLFHYYDKDFNNEADTPDNFQSRRPNTSFCFLDIRSPGLGDTAMYLCATESSGSPADTQYFGPGTRLTVL.

The chain recombines TRBV19 with TRBJ1-3, with D maybe TRBD1 (5 bases). Looked up from germline, CDR1 is LNHDA and CDR2 is SQIVND (reference sequence). CDR3 size: 16 residues. Trimming stripped 5 bases from V and 4 bases from J, with 18 bases between. CDR3 in DNA: TGTGCCAGTAGTCGGATGGACACTTCCACGGGAAACACCATATATTTT. It yields the protein CASSRMDTSTGNTIYF. Together with reference TRBV19 and TRBJ1-3, the CDR3 gives the full variable domain: DGGITQSPKYLFRKEGQNVTLSCEQNLNHDAMYWYRQDPGQGLRLIYYSQIVNDFQKGDIAEGYSVSREKKESFPLTVTSAQKNPTAFYLCASSRMDTSTGNTIYFGEGSWLTVV.

V usage is TRBV19 and J usage is TRBJ2-5, with D perhaps matching TRBD2 (6 bases). This CDR3 has 16 amino acids. Germline-derived CDR1 and CDR2 are LNHDA and SQIVND (reference sequence). V gave up 1 base and J gave up 0 bases, with 12 bases separating them. This CDR3 reads CASSIVRDWDQETQYF. The CDR3 DNA sequence: TGTGCCAGTAGTATAGTTCGGGACTGGGACCAAGAGACCCAGTACTTC.

The rearrangement joins TRBV29-1 to TRBJ1-2; no clear D. The germline V and J ends were trimmed by 5 bases and 7 bases, with 14 bases remaining between them. The V gene's germline CDR1 is SQVTM and CDR2 ANQGSEA. The CDR3 sequence is 12 residues long. CDR3 sequence reads: CSVHLNWSGYTF. The CDR3 bases are TGCAGCGTTCATTTAAATTGGAGTGGCTACACCTTC.

The chain uses TRBV10-1 and TRBJ2-3, with TRBD1 identical over 10 bases. V trimming: 6 bases; J trimming: 2 bases; junction bases outside the gene matches: 14. The germline V gene encodes CDR1 WNHNN and CDR2 SYGVQD (reference sequence). The CDR3 covers 18 residues. The CDR3: CASSDSARDRGLTDTQYF. DNA of the CDR3: TGCGCCAGCAGCGATAGTGCCCGGGACAGGGGACTCACAGATACGCAGTATTTT.

The chain is built from TRBV19 and TRBJ1-1; TRBD1 might be the D (6 bases). There are 12 residues in the CDR3. Per germline, CDR1 LNHDA and CDR2 SQIVND (reference sequence). V was trimmed by 6 bases and J by 5 bases, leaving 10 bases between them. CDR3 amino acids: CASREGGTEAFF. CDR3 DNA sequence: TGTGCCAGTAGGGAGGGGGGGACTGAAGCTTTCTTT. Filled out from reference TRBV19 and TRBJ1-1, the complete variable domain reads DGGITQSPKYLFRKEGQNVTLSCEQNLNHDAMYWYRQDPGQGLRLIYYSQIVNDFQKGDIAEGYSVSREKKESFPLTVTSAQKNPTAFYLCASREGGTEAFFGQGTRLTVV.

The CDR3 coding sequence is TGTGCCAGCAGCTTATACAGGGAAAATGAGCAGTTCTTC. This translates into CASSLYRENEQFF. The J gene is TRBJ2-1, the V gene TRBV7-6, with a possible D match to TRBD1 (6 bases). Deletions cut 2 bases from V and 7 bases from J, with 9 bases between. The CDR3 extends over 13 amino acids. CDR1 is SGHVS, CDR2 FNYEAQ, per germline. The full variable domain, rest sourced from reference TRBV7-6 and TRBJ2-1, is GAGVSQSPRYKVTKRGQDVALRCDPISGHVSLYWYRQALGQGPEFLTYFNYEAQQDKSGLPNDRFSAERPEGSISTLTIQRTEQRDSAMYRCASSLYRENEQFFGPGTRLTVL.

The gene calls are TRBV25-1 and TRBJ2-7, with TRBD2 matching over 7 bases. Per germline, CDR1 MGHDK and CDR2 SYGVNS. CDR3 size: 15 residues. Trimming removed 2 bases from V and 1 base from J; junction bases left unmatched: 5. The CDR3 here is CASSEGGVESYEQYF. In nucleotides, the CDR3 is TGTGCCAGCAGTGAAGGGGGGGTTGAATCCTACGAGCAGTACTTC.

This chain links TRBV10-1 with TRBJ2-7, with 10 bases that match TRBD1. This CDR3 comprises 15 residues. With V trimmed by 2 bases and J by 5 bases, 6 bases remained unmatched. Germline CDR1 and CDR2: WNHNN and SYGVQD (reference sequence). CDR3 nucleotides: TGCGCCAGCAGTGAGGTAGGGACAGGGGCCGACGAGCAGTACTTC. Residues: CASSEVGTGADEQYF.

This clone was detected once. J is TRBJ1-3 and V is TRBV28; no reliable D call. The CDR3 is made up of 13 amino acids. V gave up 5 bases and J gave up 4 bases, with 9 bases separating them. The germline V gene encodes CDR1 MDHEN and CDR2 SYDVKM. CDR3 in amino acids: CASSPGWGNTIYF. Written as DNA, the CDR3 is TGTGCCAGCAGTCCGGGTTGGGGAAACACCATATATTTT. Full variable domain (outside the CDR3, taken from reference TRBV28 and TRBJ1-3): DVKVTQSSRYLVKRTGEKVFLECVQDMDHENMFWYRQDPGLGLRLIYFSYDVKMKEKGDIPEGYSVSREKKERFSLILESASTNQTSMYLCASSPGWGNTIYFGEGSWLTVV.

The chain is built from TRBV4-1 and TRBJ2-2; the D gene is possibly TRBD2 (6 bases). V lost 3 bases, J lost 6 bases, and 17 bases lay in between. There are 16 residues in the CDR3. Germline assignment: CDR1 MGHRA and CDR2 YSYEKL. CDR3 in amino acids: CASSHPSGGIAGELFF. The CDR3 coding sequence is TGCGCCAGCAGCCACCCCTCAGGAGGGATAGCCGGGGAGCTGTTTTTT.

The chain has TRBV5-1 and TRBJ1-1; D is undetermined. CDR1 and CDR2 from the germline V gene are SGHRS and YFSETQ. Trimming stripped 3 bases from V and 7 bases from J, with 7 bases between. The CDR3 loop spans 11 amino acids. In DNA form, the CDR3 reads TGCGCCAGCAGCTCAGGTTTTGAAGCTTTCTTT. Translated, it gives CASSSGFEAFF.

V is TRBV15 and J is TRBJ2-3, with 12 bases matching TRBD2. The CDR3 extends over 16 amino acids. CDR1 and CDR2 (germline): LNHNV, YYDKDF (reference sequence). V dropped 5 bases and J dropped 5; count of bases not matched to a gene: 8. DNA of the CDR3: TGTGCCACCAGCGGCCGACTAGCGGGAGAGCGAGATACGCAGTATTTT. This sequence encodes CATSGRLAGERDTQYF.

V and J are TRBV7-8 and TRBJ2-3, with D possibly being TRBD2 (6 bases). V was shortened by 0 bases and J by 6 bases, with 13 bases between the two germline ends. CDR1 is SGHVS, CDR2 FQNEAQ, per germline. The length of the CDR3 is 15 residues. The CDR3, as DNA: TGTGCCAGCAGCTTAGCGGGACTGGAGGGGGATACGCAGTATTTT. It codes for CASSLAGLEGDTQYF.

The J gene is TRBJ2-4, the V gene TRBV7-6, with 7 bases aligning to TRBD1. The V segment lost 1 base and the J segment 2 bases; nucleotides outside the gene matches: 5. Germline values: CDR1 SGHVS, CDR2 FNYEAQ. The CDR3 contains 16 residues. The CDR3 loop is CASSLGRQGPKNIQYF. The CDR3 DNA reads TGTGCCAGCAGCTTAGGGAGACAGGGCCCCAAAAACATTCAGTACTTC.

The chain recombines TRBV12-3 or TRBV12-4 with TRBJ2-2; D unclear. Trimming cost V 4 bases and J 7 bases, with 7 bases left between them. The CDR3 loop spans 12 amino acids. CDR3 DNA: TGTGCCAGCAGTTCGGTAAACGGGGAGCTGTTTTTT. It codes for CASSSVNGELFF.